These T cell receptor beta chains were read from a single sample in a study of blood T cell repertoires in COVID-19. The method was immunoSEQ multiplex PCR; TCRdb's version includes in-frame clones alone and lacks a portion of them. Here the sample spans nearly 250,000 clones, about 89% being singletons. The sequencing sample was made of peripheral blood. The receptors here all came from a woman aged 60-75 years who had recovered from COVID-19. Each CDR3 is given without its conserved first and last residue. Each record gives: V gene, J gene, CDR3 protein.

v_call: TRBV5-1
j_call: TRBJ2-1
cdr3_aa: ASSSVAYGSSYNEQF

v_call: TRBV19
j_call: TRBJ2-7
cdr3_aa: ASSTTSGGAYEQY

v_call: TRBV9
j_call: TRBJ2-7
cdr3_aa: ASSSSGGIPSSYEQY

v_call: TRBV15
j_call: TRBJ2-7
cdr3_aa: ATMIRQGAGEQY

v_call: TRBV21-1
j_call: TRBJ2-7
cdr3_aa: ASSNTRDRGFESSYEQY

v_call: TRBV19
j_call: TRBJ2-7
cdr3_aa: ASRRTRGGYEQY

v_call: TRBV19
j_call: TRBJ1-2
cdr3_aa: ASSMRVGYT

v_call: TRBV2
j_call: TRBJ1-1
cdr3_aa: ASSEEGRTLEAF

v_call: TRBV2
j_call: TRBJ2-2
cdr3_aa: ASRGQGDTGELF

v_call: TRBV24-1
j_call: TRBJ2-3
cdr3_aa: ATSATVAASITDTQY

v_call: TRBV29-1
j_call: TRBJ1-1
cdr3_aa: SALLTGGDTEAF

v_call: TRBV18
j_call: TRBJ1-1
cdr3_aa: ASSPRTGGMNTEAF

v_call: TRBV28
j_call: TRBJ1-1
cdr3_aa: ASSGQVLNTEAF

v_call: TRBV9
j_call: TRBJ2-5
cdr3_aa: ASSVGAGQETQY

v_call: TRBV19
j_call: TRBJ2-5
cdr3_aa: ASRKDRGQETQY

v_call: TRBV6-5
j_call: TRBJ2-3
cdr3_aa: ASSRSGDTQY

v_call: TRBV5-4
j_call: TRBJ2-7
cdr3_aa: ASRSGQELTEQY

v_call: TRBV18
j_call: TRBJ1-6
cdr3_aa: ASSLTGGANNSPLH

v_call: TRBV10-3
j_call: TRBJ2-2
cdr3_aa: AISRTSGNTGELF

v_call: TRBV7-6
j_call: TRBJ2-3
cdr3_aa: ASSLGVAGGPTDTQY

v_call: TRBV4-2
j_call: TRBJ2-5
cdr3_aa: ASSPLGGAGETQY

v_call: TRBV19
j_call: TRBJ2-1
cdr3_aa: ASSIDGTSGGKYNEQF

v_call: TRBV12-3/TRBV12-4
j_call: TRBJ1-2
cdr3_aa: ASSSGRNYGYT

v_call: TRBV5-4
j_call: TRBJ2-3
cdr3_aa: ASSPGLAGGAADTQY

v_call: TRBV7-2
j_call: TRBJ1-5
cdr3_aa: ASSLSWGAGGIQPQH

v_call: TRBV11-2
j_call: TRBJ1-2
cdr3_aa: ASRQDSYYGYT

v_call: TRBV7-3
j_call: TRBJ2-5
cdr3_aa: ASSLGPVLGGQETQY

v_call: TRBV27
j_call: TRBJ2-3
cdr3_aa: ASSSFFGGAIGRTDTQY

v_call: TRBV7-8
j_call: TRBJ2-1
cdr3_aa: ASSLALAGLNNEQF

v_call: TRBV5-1
j_call: TRBJ2-2
cdr3_aa: ASSLAAGRAGELF

v_call: TRBV7-8
j_call: TRBJ1-1
cdr3_aa: ASSFGKEGTEAF

v_call: TRBV7-2
j_call: TRBJ2-7
cdr3_aa: ASSAHRVYEQY

v_call: TRBV5-1
j_call: TRBJ2-4
cdr3_aa: ASSLGAGGYAIQY

v_call: TRBV7-3
j_call: TRBJ2-3
cdr3_aa: ASSSDSFTDTQY

v_call: TRBV10-3
j_call: TRBJ1-1
cdr3_aa: AIRGGGWDTEAF

v_call: TRBV27
j_call: TRBJ1-2
cdr3_aa: ASSPPGPRGGYT

v_call: TRBV14
j_call: TRBJ1-3
cdr3_aa: ASSQVRGLGNTIY

v_call: TRBV18
j_call: TRBJ2-7
cdr3_aa: ASLPDRGYEQY

v_call: TRBV28
j_call: TRBJ1-5
cdr3_aa: ASSRQGAPRDQPQH

v_call: TRBV9
j_call: TRBJ1-4
cdr3_aa: ASSVGTGVGEKLF

v_call: TRBV5-1
j_call: TRBJ2-1
cdr3_aa: ASSLRTSGYNEQF

v_call: TRBV27
j_call: TRBJ2-5
cdr3_aa: ASSPGGFQETQY

v_call: TRBV6-1
j_call: TRBJ2-5
cdr3_aa: ASSDSGGAYETQY

v_call: TRBV5-1
j_call: TRBJ1-4
cdr3_aa: ASSLDSNEKLF

v_call: TRBV2
j_call: TRBJ1-5
cdr3_aa: ASSGGLNQPQH